This TCR beta chain is drawn from a study of post-analysis software for immune sequencing data. Every TCR beta cDNA library bore unique molecular identifiers. Hundreds of thousands of cDNA molecules came from around 1 to 10 million T cells. One entry per CDR3 protein, called by TCRdb with MiXCR from the PCR reads. The repertoire includes roughly 800,000 distinct CDR3 sequences, 30% of them detected once, and more than 0.55% sits in the top ten. This CDR3 contains 13 residues. Study outcomes and limitations: A significant reduction in normalized Chao1 diversity was observed in multiple sclerosis patients versus controls. Batch-mates among the samples co-clustered strongly by F measure. Included in a set of about 5 TRBV segments more frequent in patients than controls were TRBV5-6, TRBV5-1 and TRBV20-1.

This clonotype has a single count. Its antigen is currently unknown. Compared with germline, one end of the junction differs, possibly owing to a read error. Material: blood. The V call is TRBV12-3 or TRBV12-4, the J call TRBJ2-1; D call uncertain. The clonotype originates from a girl between 5 and 17 years old with multiple sclerosis. CDR3 bases: TGTGCCAGCAGCCTCACGAGTGCCTACGAGCAGGACTTC. The encoded protein is CASSLTSAYEQDF.